These 21 T cell receptor beta chains were all obtained from the same sample, sequenced in a study of blood T cells in healthy people across ages. Through a sample-barcoded 5' primer and a J-beta primer mix, a second PCR was run for roughly 6 to 12 cycles. Each CDR3 protein gets one entry after TCRdb re-called the 5' RACE reads with MiXCR. The profile shows approximately 1.5 million distinct CDR3 sequences, approximately 43% of them singletons. Sequences were obtained from blood. The receptor source for this set is a woman in her late teens or twenties in good health.

This clonotype appeared many times. The gene calls are TRBV12-3 or TRBV12-4 and TRBJ2-1; no clear D. V was trimmed by 8 bases and J by 7 bases, leaving 21 bases between them. The CDR3 is made up of 15 amino acids. For the CDR3, the DNA is TGTGCCAGCCATTCCGTGCCGCTGAGATTAAATGAGCAGTTCTTC. Protein: CASHSVPLRLNEQFF.

The chain joins TRBV24-1 to TRBJ2-1; possibly TRBD2 for D (5 bases). Trimming removed 3 bases from V and 3 bases from J, with 17 bases in between. The CDR3 length is 17 residues. Germline V lookup: CDR1 KGHDR, CDR2 SFDVKD. CDR3 region: CATSDAPGAEVYNEQFF. CDR3 nucleotide sequence: TGTGCCACCAGTGATGCCCCAGGAGCGGAAGTCTACAATGAGCAGTTCTTC.

The chain carries TRBV28 and TRBJ2-1; tentatively, D is TRBD2 (6 bases). Germline V gene lookup returns CDR1 MDHEN and CDR2 SYDVKM. CDR3 length equals 15 residues. Trimming stripped 6 bases from V and 1 base from J, with 13 bases between. For the CDR3, the DNA is TGTGCCAGCAGACCCCCCGGGGGATCCTACAATGAGCAGTTCTTC. Protein sequence: CASRPPGGSYNEQFF.

The chain has TRBV4-1 and TRBJ2-7; a possible D gene is TRBD1 (6 bases). The length of the CDR3 is 16 residues. V dropped 3 bases and J dropped 3 bases, with 18 bases sitting between them. CDR1 and CDR2 (germline): MGHRA, YSYEKL. In nucleotides, the CDR3 is TGCGCCAGCAGCCAGTCCGGGACACAGAACATCTACGAGCAGTACTTC. Translated, it gives CASSQSGTQNIYEQYF.

This rearrangement joins TRBV29-1 to TRBJ1-1, with D possibly matching TRBD1 (5 bases). The germline gives CDR1 SQVTM, CDR2 ANQGSEA. The CDR3 is 13 residues long. V shed 7 bases and J shed 1 base, with 13 bases lying between them. DNA for the CDR3: TGCAGCGAGCAGGGAGTAGAGAACACTGAAGCTTTCTTT. Translating gives CSEQGVENTEAFF.

Only a few counts were recorded for this clonotype. V and J are TRBV7-2 and TRBJ2-1, with TRBD2 matching 7 bases. This CDR3 is 14 amino acids long. Germline CDR1 and CDR2: SGHTA and FQGNSA. V shed 5 bases, J shed 7 bases, and the junction held 8 bases outside the gene matches. CDR3 DNA: TGTGCCAGCAGCCTCGGACTAGGTTTAAATGAGCAGTTCTTC. Protein: CASSLGLGLNEQFF.

This sequence joins TRBV27 and TRBJ2-1, with 7 nucleotides matching TRBD1. The CDR3 length is 15 residues. Trimming took 3 bases from V and 1 from J; bases not matched to a gene: 3. Germline V lookup: CDR1 MNHEY, CDR2 SMNVEV (reference sequence). Here the CDR3 reads CASSFEGASYNEQFF. The CDR3, as DNA: TGTGCCAGCAGTTTCGAGGGGGCTTCCTACAATGAGCAGTTCTTC.

The table lists this clonotype with a few counts. V and J are TRBV29-1 and TRBJ2-3, with D uncertain. Deletions cut 8 bases from V and 1 base from J, with 13 bases between. The germline V gene has CDR1 SQVTM and CDR2 ANQGSEA. The CDR3 consists of 13 residues. The CDR3 spells CSPKVWGTDTQYF. In nucleotides, the CDR3 is TGCAGCCCCAAGGTTTGGGGCACAGATACGCAGTATTTT.

Concerning this clonotype itself: A read error may account for a junction end that differs from germline. This sequence joins TRBV27 and TRBJ1-2; tentative D call: TRBD1 (6 bases). Germline lookup yields CDR1 MNHEY and CDR2 SMNVEV (reference sequence). The CDR3 runs 13 residues. CDR3: CVSSAVPGAGYTF. CDR3 nucleotide sequence: TGTGTCAGCAGTGCGGTCCCAGGGGCCGGCTACACCTTC.

The chain links TRBV20-1 to TRBJ2-7; possible D gene TRBD2, 6 bases. Germline V gene sequence: CDR1 DFQATT, CDR2 SNEGSKA (reference sequence). This CDR3 contains 14 residues. Deletions cut 5 bases from V and 2 bases from J, with 16 bases between. The CDR3 protein is CSASPGGIPYEQYF. The CDR3 coding sequence is TGCAGTGCTTCTCCCGGCGGGATCCCCTACGAGCAGTACTTC.

The V and J genes are TRBV6-5 and TRBJ2-2; D might be TRBD1 or TRBD2, each matching 6 bases. Trimming left V 6 bases short and J 4 bases short, with 12 bases between. The V gene's germline CDR1 is MNHEY and CDR2 SVGAGI. This CDR3 is 14 amino acids long. CDR3 sequence (DNA): TGTGCCAGCAGGAGGGGGACTTCCACCGGGGAGCTGTTTTTT. Its translation is CASRRGTSTGELFF.

This chain uses TRBV14 with TRBJ2-7; possibly TRBD2 for D (6 bases). The V end was cut by 4 bases, the J end by 7 bases, with 20 bases between. There are 15 residues in the CDR3. Germline assignment: CDR1 SGHDN and CDR2 FVKESK. This CDR3 reads CASSPAGIHYNEQYF. CDR3 bases: TGTGCCAGCAGCCCTGCGGGGATCCACTACAATGAGCAGTACTTC.

This chain joins TRBV6-5 and TRBJ1-1, with D hard to call. The CDR3 runs 13 residues. Trimming stripped 0 bases from V and 9 bases from J, with 11 bases between. CDR1 and CDR2 from the germline V gene are MNHEY and SVGAGI. CDR3 DNA: TGTGCCAGCAGTTACTCACGAGGGTACCAAGCTTTCTTT. It yields the protein CASSYSRGYQAFF.

The CDR3 here is CASSLVEGLHNEQYF. The CDR3 nucleotides are TGCGCCAGCAGCTTGGTGGAGGGCTTACACAATGAGCAGTACTTC. This sequence joins TRBV5-1 and TRBJ2-5; tentatively, D is TRBD2 (6 bases). The germline CDR1 and CDR2 sequences are SGHRS and YFSETQ. Trimming pared 0 bases from V and 11 bases from J, leaving 20 bases between. CDR3 length: 15 residues.

This clonotype occurred many times. This chain links TRBV9 with TRBJ2-3; 7 bases agree with TRBD2. Losses at the gene ends were 4 bases for V and 4 bases for J; bases not matched to a gene: 9. Per germline, CDR1 SGDLS and CDR2 YYNGEE. This CDR3 spans 15 amino acids. In DNA form, the CDR3 reads TGTGCCAGCAGCCCTTGGGAAGCGGGGTCAGATACGCAGTATTTT. Translation: CASSPWEAGSDTQYF.

V is TRBV4-1 and J is TRBJ2-3; D is perhaps TRBD2 (5 bases). The V end lost 0 bases, the J end lost 2 bases, and 15 bases lay between the germline ends. There are 17 residues in the CDR3. Per germline, CDR1 MGHRA and CDR2 YSYEKL. CDR3 region: CASSQDPELGYTDTQYF. CDR3 nucleotide sequence: TGCGCCAGCAGCCAAGATCCTGAACTAGGGTACACAGATACGCAGTATTTT.

The chain employs TRBV20-1 and TRBJ2-3; 7 nucleotides align to TRBD1. The CDR3 loop spans 14 amino acids. V dropped 6 bases and J dropped 1; count of bases not matched to a gene: 7. The germline gives CDR1 DFQATT, CDR2 SNEGSKA (reference sequence). CDR3 DNA: TGCAGTGCGACCAGACAGGGCGGCACAGATACGCAGTATTTT. Protein product: CSATRQGGTDTQYF.

The V and J genes are TRBV25-1 and TRBJ2-1; 10 nucleotides align to TRBD2. Trimming cost V 1 base and J 7 bases; bases outside gene matches: 10. Germline V CDR1 and CDR2: MGHDK, SYGVNS. The CDR3 is made up of 17 amino acids. In DNA, the CDR3 is TGTGCCAGCAGTGAATCCGTCCTAGCGGGAGTGGTAAATGAGCAGTTCTTC. Residues: CASSESVLAGVVNEQFF.

Points on this clonotype: A read error may explain this, as a much larger clone is one base away. The chain combines TRBV12-3 or TRBV12-4 with TRBJ2-5; no reliable D call. The V and J ends lost 3 bases and 4 bases respectively, with 9 bases between them. The CDR3 contains 13 residues. The CDR3 DNA is TGTGCCAGCAGTTTTTACAGTCGAGAGACCCAGTACTTC. Its translation: CASSFYSRETQYF.

This clonotype showed up just a few times. The chain recombines TRBV27 with TRBJ1-1; D possibly corresponds to TRBD1 (6 bases). The CDR3 runs to 15 residues. With 0 bases removed from V and 5 bases from J, the gap between germline ends came to 13 bases. Germline loops: CDR1 MNHEY, CDR2 SMNVEV (reference sequence). As DNA, the CDR3 is TGTGCCAGCAGTTTATCGGCAGGGGCCGGGACTGAAGCTTTCTTT. As protein: CASSLSAGAGTEAFF.

This clonotype occurred a few times. This chain links TRBV2 with TRBJ2-7; the D is unclear. In germline, CDR1 is SNHLY, CDR2 FYNNEI. CDR3 length equals 11 residues. V was pared by 6 bases and J by 7 bases, with 10 bases between. CDR3 DNA sequence: TGTGCCAGCAGATCCTACAATGAGCAGTACTTC. As protein: CASRSYNEQYF.